These 28 T cell receptor beta chains were all obtained from the same sample, sequenced in a study of blood T cell repertoires in COVID-19. The assay was immunoSEQ multiplex PCR, and TCRdb's table has in-frame clones only and misses some. The data contain some 250,000 clones, roughly 87% of them singletons. Sequenced sample: peripheral blood. These receptors came from a woman aged 30 to 39 with acute or convalescent COVID-19.

Only one count was recorded for this clone. CDR3 coding DNA: TGTGCCAGCACCCCAGCGGGAGGCACAGATACGCAGTATTTT. Its translation: CASTPAGGTDTQYF. The chain links TRBV9 to TRBJ2-3, with 8 bases aligning to TRBD2. Germline trimming cut 6 bases from V and 1 base from J; bases unmatched to any gene: 4. The CDR3 consists of 14 residues. Germline CDR1 and CDR2: SGDLS and YYNGEE.

The chain uses TRBV7-9 and TRBJ2-7; 10 positions agree with TRBD1. Per germline, CDR1 SEHNR and CDR2 FQNEAQ (reference sequence). With V trimmed by 5 bases and J by 2 bases, 6 bases remained unmatched. The CDR3 covers 15 residues. As DNA, the CDR3 is TGTGCCAGCAGCCCGGACAGGGGGAACCCCTACGAGCAGTACTTC. Translating gives CASSPDRGNPYEQYF. Complete variable domain (other parts from reference TRBV7-9 and TRBJ2-7): DTGVSQNPRHKITKRGQNVTFRCDPISEHNRLYWYRQTLGQGPEFLTYFQNEAQLEKSRLLSDRFSAERPKGSFSTLEIQRTEQGDSAMYLCASSPDRGNPYEQYFGPGTRLTVT.

The rearrangement links TRBV6-4 to TRBJ2-3; D not resolved. CDR3 length equals 13 residues. Germline values: CDR1 MRHNA, CDR2 SNTAGT. V lost 2 bases to trimming and J lost 10 bases, with 13 bases between them. CDR3 loop: CASSDVVYAAQYF. CDR3 nucleotide sequence: TGTGCCAGCAGTGACGTTGTATATGCGGCGCAGTATTTT.

This rearrangement joins TRBV27 to TRBJ2-1, with D perhaps matching TRBD1 (6 bases). The ends were cut back, 5 bases at V and 1 base at J, with 12 bases in the middle. Germline-derived CDR1 and CDR2 are MNHEY and SMNVEV (reference sequence). This CDR3 is 15 amino acids long. CDR3 loop: CASSETGPSYNEQFF. CDR3 DNA sequence: TGTGCCAGCAGTGAGACAGGACCGTCCTACAATGAGCAGTTCTTC.

V is TRBV14 and J is TRBJ2-5; tentatively, D is TRBD1 (5 bases). From germline, CDR1 is SGHDN and CDR2 FVKESK. The CDR3 sequence is 14 residues long. Trimming removed 1 base at V and 7 bases at J, with 13 bases between. The CDR3: CASSQAGAVGTQYF. The CDR3 DNA sequence: TGTGCCAGCAGCCAAGCTGGGGCAGTTGGGACCCAGTACTTC.

CDR3 residues: CASSQERTVRTNEQFF. In DNA, the CDR3 is TGCGCCAGCAGCCAAGAACGGACTGTCCGGACCAATGAGCAGTTCTTC. This chain uses TRBV4-3 with TRBJ2-1; possibly TRBD2 for D (5 bases). The germline V gene has CDR1 LGHNA and CDR2 YSLEER. V lost 0 bases and J 6 bases, leaving 15 bases between the germline ends. This CDR3 contains 16 residues.

The rearrangement joins TRBV18 to TRBJ1-2, with TRBD1 identical over 8 bases. V was clipped by 3 bases and J by 7 bases; unmatched bases: 10. Per the germline V gene, CDR1 is KGHSH and CDR2 is LQKENI. The CDR3 loop spans 15 amino acids. The CDR3 sequence is CASSPADRGVGGYTF. DNA of the CDR3: TGTGCCAGCTCACCTGCCGACAGGGGTGTAGGTGGCTACACCTTC. Full variable domain (remainder filled in from reference TRBV18 and TRBJ1-2): NAGVMQNPRHLVRRRGQEARLRCSPMKGHSHVYWYRQLPEEGLKFMVYLQKENIIDESGMPKERFSAEFPKEGPSILRIQQVVRGDSAAYFCASSPADRGVGGYTFGSGTRLTVV.

The chain links TRBV5-1 to TRBJ1-6; maybe TRBD1 (6 bases). Per the germline V gene, CDR1 is SGHRS and CDR2 is YFSETQ. The length of the CDR3 is 15 residues. Between the trimmed V and J ends, which lost 0 bases and 6 bases, there was a span of 10 bases. The CDR3 protein is CASSLETGLNSPLHF. The CDR3 DNA reads TGCGCCAGCAGCTTGGAAACAGGGCTTAATTCACCCCTCCACTTT. Drawing the rest from reference TRBV5-1 and TRBJ1-6, the complete variable domain is KAGVTQTPRYLIKTRGQQVTLSCSPISGHRSVSWYQQTPGQGLQFLFEYFSETQRNKGNFPGRFSGRQFSNSRSEMNVSTLELGDSALYLCASSLETGLNSPLHFGNGTRLTVT.

V usage is TRBV6-6 and J usage is TRBJ1-1, with 8 bases aligning to TRBD1. V dropped 6 bases and J dropped 1; count of bases not matched to a gene: 1. This CDR3 is built from 13 residues. Looked up from germline, CDR1 is MNHNY and CDR2 is SVGAGI (reference sequence). The CDR3 here is CASRGTGNTEAFF. The DNA of the CDR3 is TGTGCCAGCAGAGGGACAGGGAACACTGAAGCTTTCTTT.

The genes are TRBV30 and TRBJ2-6, with D possibly being TRBD1 (5 bases). The CDR3 is made up of 14 amino acids. Trimming took 4 bases from V and 4 from J, leaving 11 bases between them. Germline values: CDR1 GTSNPN, CDR2 SVGIG (reference sequence). This chain's CDR3 is CAWNSGSGANVLTF. CDR3 in DNA: TGTGCCTGGAACTCAGGGTCCGGGGCCAACGTCCTGACTTTC. Filled out from reference TRBV30 and TRBJ2-6, the complete variable domain reads SQTIHQWPATLVQPVGSPLSLECTVEGTSNPNLYWYRQAAGRGLQLLFYSVGIGQISSEVPQNLSASRPQDRQFILSSKKLLLSDSGFYLCAWNSGSGANVLTFGAGSRLTVL.

The chain joins TRBV6-6 to TRBJ1-2; D might be TRBD1 (6 bases). The CDR3 has 15 residues. Trimming took 7 bases from V and 3 from J, leaving 18 bases between them. Germline V lookup: CDR1 MNHNY, CDR2 SVGAGI (reference sequence). The CDR3 nucleotides are TGTGCCAGCACCTCCGGGGGGCGAGTATACTATGGCTACACCTTC. Residues: CASTSGGRVYYGYTF.

This clone was counted a few times. The CDR3 DNA is TGTGCCAGCAGTTACTCCGCCAGCGGGGGGACCGGGGAGCTGTTTTTT. Translated: CASSYSASGGTGELFF. J is TRBJ2-2 and V is TRBV6-6, with 9 bases matching TRBD2. The CDR3 length is 16 residues. Germline values: CDR1 MNHNY, CDR2 SVGAGI (reference sequence). Losses at the gene ends were 0 bases for V and 5 bases for J; bases not matched to a gene: 4.

The chain joins TRBV19 to TRBJ1-2; D not certain. V gave up 4 bases and J gave up 4 bases, with 10 bases separating them. CDR3 size: 13 residues. CDR1 and CDR2 from the germline V gene are LNHDA and SQIVND (reference sequence). The CDR3 region is CASSTAAVYGYTF. The CDR3 DNA sequence: TGTGCCAGTAGTACGGCGGCGGTCTATGGCTACACCTTC.

The chain links TRBV19 to TRBJ1-2; D might be TRBD1 (6 bases). The germline V gene has CDR1 LNHDA and CDR2 SQIVND (reference sequence). This CDR3 has 15 amino acids. Trimming removed 4 bases at V and 1 base at J, with 13 bases between. The CDR3 DNA is TGTGCCAGTAGTACCCCCGACAGGATTAACTATGGCTACACCTTC. This codes for CASSTPDRINYGYTF. Supplemented by reference TRBV19 and TRBJ1-2, the full variable domain reads DGGITQSPKYLFRKEGQNVTLSCEQNLNHDAMYWYRQDPGQGLRLIYYSQIVNDFQKGDIAEGYSVSREKKESFPLTVTSAQKNPTAFYLCASSTPDRINYGYTFGSGTRLTVV.

The J gene is TRBJ2-3, the V gene TRBV5-1; 12 bases fit TRBD2. Germline trimming cut 4 bases from V and 0 bases from J; bases unmatched to any gene: 6. Germline assignment: CDR1 SGHRS and CDR2 YFSETQ. This CDR3 region has 17 residues. CDR3 sequence: CASSLRTSGVSTDTQYF. The CDR3 nucleotides read TGCGCCAGCAGCCTCCGGACTAGCGGGGTCAGCACAGATACGCAGTATTTT.

The chain has TRBV27 and TRBJ1-5, with D possibly being TRBD1 (6 bases). This CDR3 contains 14 residues. In germline, CDR1 is MNHEY, CDR2 SMNVEV (reference sequence). The V end was cut by 3 bases, the J end by 6 bases, with 12 bases between. The DNA of the CDR3 is TGTGCCAGCAGTTTTCGGGACACACGTCAGCCCCAGCATTTT. Amino acid sequence: CASSFRDTRQPQHF.

This clone was detected once. The V gene is TRBV9, the J gene TRBJ2-3; 8 nucleotides agree with TRBD2. Trimming took 4 bases from V and 6 from J; bases not matched to a gene: 7. Germline lookup yields CDR1 SGDLS and CDR2 YYNGEE. This CDR3 region has 14 residues. This CDR3 reads CASSISGIEDTQYF. CDR3 nucleotide sequence: TGTGCCAGCAGCATTAGCGGGATCGAGGATACGCAGTATTTT.

Turning to this clone: The same CDR3 also results from other DNA sequences found in this sample. The V call is TRBV25-1, the J call TRBJ1-6, with 9 bases that match TRBD1. The trim removed 4 bases at V and 6 bases at J, leaving 4 bases unmatched. Germline CDR1 MGHDK, CDR2 SYGVNS. The length of the CDR3 is 15 residues. DNA of the CDR3: TGTGCCAGCAGTGGCCCGGGACAGGGTAATTCACCCCTCCACTTT. Residues: CASSGPGQGNSPLHF.

The CDR3 DNA sequence: TGTGCCAGCACTAGCGGGTCCTACGAGCAGTACTTC. Amino acids: CASTSGSYEQYF. The rearrangement links TRBV2 to TRBJ2-7; 8 bases map to TRBD2. The CDR3 consists of 12 residues. The ends lost 7 bases at V and 1 base at J; junction bases unmatched: 0. Germline V gives CDR1 SNHLY, CDR2 FYNNEI. The variable domain in full, with the rest retrieved from reference TRBV2 and TRBJ2-7, is EPEVTQTPSHQVTQMGQEVILRCVPISNHLYFYWYRQILGQKVEFLVSFYNNEISEKSEIFDDQFSVERPDGSNFTLKIRSTKLEDSAMYFCASTSGSYEQYFGPGTRLTVT.

The genes are TRBV7-9 and TRBJ2-5; 8 positions agree with TRBD2. CDR3 size: 16 residues. The ends lost 6 bases at V and 0 bases at J; junction bases unmatched: 9. Per the germline V gene, CDR1 is SEHNR and CDR2 is FQNEAQ (reference sequence). CDR3 nucleotide sequence: TGTGCCAGCAGGACTAATAAGCGGGAGAACCAAGAGACCCAGTACTTC. This translates into CASRTNKRENQETQYF.

This clone was observed a single time. The chain couples TRBV6-2 or TRBV6-3 to TRBJ1-2, with TRBD1 as a possible D gene (6 bases). The CDR3 sequence is 15 residues long. The V gene lost 0 bases and the J gene lost 6 bases, with 14 bases spanning the gap. Germline V gene data show CDR1 as MNHEY and CDR2 as SVGEGT. The CDR3 DNA follows: TGTGCCAGCAGTTACTCGCCAGGGGATGTGAATGGCTACACCTTC. Its translation is CASSYSPGDVNGYTF.

This clone showed up just a few times. V usage is TRBV19 and J usage is TRBJ2-2; D not resolved. Germline loops: CDR1 LNHDA, CDR2 SQIVND (reference sequence). The CDR3 is made up of 12 amino acids. The germline V and J ends were trimmed by 7 bases and 4 bases, with 7 bases remaining between them. CDR3 DNA sequence: TGTGCCAGTAACGGCGGCACCGGGGAGCTGTTTTTT. Amino acid sequence: CASNGGTGELFF.

This sequence joins TRBV5-1 and TRBJ2-5; possible D gene TRBD1, 6 bases. Germline V gives CDR1 SGHRS, CDR2 YFSETQ. There are 13 residues in the CDR3. With 5 bases removed from V and 5 bases from J, the gap between germline ends came to 13 bases. CDR3 sequence reads: CASSPQGRETQYF. The CDR3 nucleotides read TGCGCCAGCAGTCCACAGGGAAGGGAGACCCAGTACTTC. Using reference TRBV5-1 and TRBJ2-5 for the parts outside the CDR3, the full variable domain is KAGVTQTPRYLIKTRGQQVTLSCSPISGHRSVSWYQQTPGQGLQFLFEYFSETQRNKGNFPGRFSGRQFSNSRSEMNVSTLELGDSALYLCASSPQGRETQYFGPGTRLLVL.

The chain has TRBV24-1 and TRBJ2-2, with 8 bases matching TRBD1. In germline, CDR1 is KGHDR, CDR2 SFDVKD. This CDR3 has 16 residues. Trimming took 1 base from V and 5 from J; bases not matched to a gene: 5. CDR3 DNA: TGTGCCACCAGTGATTTCGACAGGGGTGGGACCGGGGAGCTGTTTTTT. Amino acid sequence: CATSDFDRGGTGELFF.

A note on this clone: At one of its ends the junction is not consistent with the germline gene, which may arise from a read error. The chain carries TRBV19 and TRBJ1-1, with 8 bases matching TRBD1. The CDR3 has 17 residues. Germline CDR1 reads LNHDA; CDR2 reads SQIVND (reference sequence). The CDR3 DNA reads TGTGCCAGTAGTATCGGACAGGGCTTTCGGATGAGGACTGAAACTTTCTTT. This gives the protein CASSIGQGFRMRTETFF. Full variable domain (outside the CDR3, taken from reference TRBV19 and TRBJ1-1): DGGITQSPKYLFRKEGQNVTLSCEQNLNHDAMYWYRQDPGQGLRLIYYSQIVNDFQKGDIAEGYSVSREKKESFPLTVTSAQKNPTAFYLCASSIGQGFRMRTETFFGQGTRLTVV.

The chain recombines TRBV11-3 with TRBJ1-4; 10 bases are shared with TRBD1. Germline V gene sequence: CDR1 SGHNT, CDR2 YENEEA. The CDR3 is 15 amino acids. After removal of 2 bases from V and 8 bases from J, the junction contained 5 bases not matched to a gene. The CDR3 reads CASSLNDRGREKLFF. The DNA of the CDR3 is TGTGCCAGCAGCTTAAATGACAGGGGGCGCGAAAAACTGTTTTTT.

This chain uses TRBV11-2 with TRBJ2-2; D is undetermined. In germline, CDR1 is SGHAT, CDR2 FQNNGV. The CDR3 has 12 residues. V lost 8 bases to trimming and J lost 4 bases, with 8 bases between them. The CDR3 coding sequence is TGTGCCAGCCGCTATCGCACCGGGGAGCTGTTTTTT. It specifies CASRYRTGELFF.

The V call is TRBV6-5, the J call TRBJ1-5, with 10 bases fitting TRBD1. This CDR3 has 14 residues. V was pared by 6 bases and J by 7 bases, with 6 bases of the junction left unmatched. Germline CDR1 and CDR2: MNHEY and SVGAGI. The CDR3 DNA follows: TGTGCCAGCAGGTCCGGGACAGGGGTGCAGCCCCAGCATTTT. Translated, it gives CASRSGTGVQPQHF.